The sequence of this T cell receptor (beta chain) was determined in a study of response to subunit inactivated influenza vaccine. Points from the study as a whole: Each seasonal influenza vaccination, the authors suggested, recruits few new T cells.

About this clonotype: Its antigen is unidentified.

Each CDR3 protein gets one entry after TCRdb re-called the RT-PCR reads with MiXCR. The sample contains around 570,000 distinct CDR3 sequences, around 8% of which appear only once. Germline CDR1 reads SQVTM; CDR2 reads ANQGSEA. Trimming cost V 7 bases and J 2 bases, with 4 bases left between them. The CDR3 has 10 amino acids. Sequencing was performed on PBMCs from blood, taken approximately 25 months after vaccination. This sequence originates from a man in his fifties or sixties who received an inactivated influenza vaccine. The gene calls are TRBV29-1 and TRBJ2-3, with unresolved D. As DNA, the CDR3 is TGCAGCGGGACCACAGATACGCAGTATTTT. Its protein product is CSGTTDTQYF.